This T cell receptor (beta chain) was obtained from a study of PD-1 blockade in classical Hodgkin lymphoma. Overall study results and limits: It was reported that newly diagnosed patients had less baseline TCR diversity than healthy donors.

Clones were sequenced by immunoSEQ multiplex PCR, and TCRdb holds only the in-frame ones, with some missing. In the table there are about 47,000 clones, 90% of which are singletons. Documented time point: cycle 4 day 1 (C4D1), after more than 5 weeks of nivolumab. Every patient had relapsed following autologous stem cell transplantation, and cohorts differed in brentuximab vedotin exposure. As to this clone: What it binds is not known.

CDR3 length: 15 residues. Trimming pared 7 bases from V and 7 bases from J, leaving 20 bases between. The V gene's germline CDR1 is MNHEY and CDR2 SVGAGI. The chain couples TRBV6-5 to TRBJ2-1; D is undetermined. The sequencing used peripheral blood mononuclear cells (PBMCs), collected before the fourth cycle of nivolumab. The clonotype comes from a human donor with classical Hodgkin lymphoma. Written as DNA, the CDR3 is TGTGCCAGCACCTCTGAACCTAAGGTATATAATGAGCAGTTCTTC. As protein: CASTSEPKVYNEQFF.